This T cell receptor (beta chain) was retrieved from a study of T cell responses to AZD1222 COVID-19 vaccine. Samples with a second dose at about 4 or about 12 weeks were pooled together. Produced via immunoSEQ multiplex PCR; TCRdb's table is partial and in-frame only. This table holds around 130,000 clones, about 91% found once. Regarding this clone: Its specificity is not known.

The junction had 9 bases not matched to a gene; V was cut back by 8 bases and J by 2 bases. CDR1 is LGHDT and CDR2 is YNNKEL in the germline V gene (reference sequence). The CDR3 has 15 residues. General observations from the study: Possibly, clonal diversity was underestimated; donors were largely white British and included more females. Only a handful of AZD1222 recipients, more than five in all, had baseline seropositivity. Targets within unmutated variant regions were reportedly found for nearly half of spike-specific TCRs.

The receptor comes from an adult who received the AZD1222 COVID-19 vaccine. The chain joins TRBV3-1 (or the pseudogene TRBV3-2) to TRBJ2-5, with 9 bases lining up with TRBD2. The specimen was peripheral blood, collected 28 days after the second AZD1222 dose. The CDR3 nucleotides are TGTGCCAGCGGGTCGGGTAGCGGGAGACAAGAGACCCAGTACTTC. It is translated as CASGSGSGRQETQYF.